This is a list of T cell receptor beta chains from one sample in a study of blood T cell repertoires in COVID-19. Libraries were prepared by immunoSEQ multiplex PCR; TCRdb keeps only in-frame clonotypes and omits some of them. The sample shows hundreds of thousands of clones, approximately 89% of them seen only once. Material: PBMCs or T cells enriched from blood (not recorded which). All receptors derive from a woman in her thirties or forties with acute COVID-19. The CDR3 runs from the conserved cysteine through the conserved F or W. Fields, in order: J gene, V gene, clone size, D gene, CDR3 DNA, CDR3 protein. A D gene is named only where the DNA matches it firmly. Where a row states a size, it is once, few, many or the class of an expanded clone; other rows omit it.

TRBJ2-3 TRBV9 few NA TGTGCCAGCAGACCCTTCGAGGACTCTATATCAGATACGCAGTATTTT CASRPFEDSISDTQYF
TRBJ2-5 TRBV7-9 NA NA TGTGCCAGCAGCCGAGGACAGTACCAAGAGACCCAGTACTTC CASSRGQYQETQYF
TRBJ1-2 TRBV28 NA TRBD1 TGTGCCAGCAGCACGGGACAGTTCTTGGTTGGCTACACCTTC CASSTGQFLVGYTF
TRBJ2-2 TRBV11-3 NA TRBD2 TGTGCCAGCAGCTTAGACCTGGTTTTGGGAGGGCCTGGCGGGGAGCTGTTTTTT CASSLDLVLGGPGGELFF
TRBJ2-1 TRBV27 NA TRBD1 TGTGCCAGCAGGGACAGGGGGCGCGGGCAGTTCTTC CASRDRGRGQFF
TRBJ1-1 TRBV4-1 NA TRBD1 TGCGCCAGCAGCCAAGTCCAGGGGGTAGGCACTGAAGCTTTCTTT CASSQVQGVGTEAFF
TRBJ1-1 TRBV3-1/TRBV3-2 NA NA TGTGCCAGCAGCCCGGACAGACAGAACACTGAAGCTTTCTTT CASSPDRQNTEAFF
TRBJ2-7 TRBV6-5 NA TRBD2 TGTGCCAGCAGTCGGCTAGCGGGACCTTCGAGCGAGCAGTACTTC CASSRLAGPSSEQYF
TRBJ1-2 TRBV4-3 NA NA TGCGCCAGCAGCCAAGCACGGGCCACCGGGGGCTATGGCTACACCTTC CASSQARATGGYGYTF
TRBJ1-4 TRBV10-1 NA TRBD1 TGCGCCAGCAGTGAGTCGACAGGGGAGGATGAAAAACTGTTTTTT CASSESTGEDEKLFF
TRBJ2-1 TRBV7-9 once NA TGTGCCAGCAGCTTAGTGGCTGTAACTGAGCAGTTCTTC CASSLVAVTEQFF
TRBJ2-7 TRBV11-2 NA NA TGTGCCAGCAGCTTAGGGAGCGAGGGTCCCTACGAGCAGTACTTC CASSLGSEGPYEQYF
TRBJ1-1 TRBV24-1 NA NA TGTGCCACCAGTGATTTCCGGGGGACTGAAGCTTTCTTT CATSDFRGTEAFF
TRBJ2-7 TRBV2 once TRBD1 TGTGCCAGCACACAAGTGACAGGGTCCGGCGAGCAGTACTTC CASTQVTGSGEQYF
TRBJ2-3 TRBV11-3 NA NA TGTGCCAGCAGCCCGCACGGGTTCACAGATACGCAGTATTTT CASSPHGFTDTQYF
TRBJ2-3 TRBV2 NA TRBD2 TGTGCCAGCAGTGGACTAGCGAACCCAGATACGCAGTATTTT CASSGLANPDTQYF
TRBJ1-4 TRBV5-5 NA NA TGTGCCAGCAGCATGGACGGTGAAAAACTGTTTTTT CASSMDGEKLFF
TRBJ1-4 TRBV7-9 NA NA TGTGCCAGCAGCCCACAGTATGGTCAGATTGAAAAACTGTTTTTT CASSPQYGQIEKLFF
TRBJ2-3 TRBV4-3 once TRBD2 TGCGCCAGCAGCCAGGAATACACGTCGTCGGGAGGGACCACAGATACGCAGTATTTT CASSQEYTSSGGTTDTQYF
TRBJ2-1 TRBV18 NA TRBD2 TGTGCCAGCTCGCGGGAGTCGGTATACAATGAGCAGTTCTTC CASSRESVYNEQFF
TRBJ2-1 TRBV30 NA NA TGTGCCTGGAGATCCATTAGATACAATGAGCAGTTCTTC CAWRSIRYNEQFF
TRBJ1-1 TRBV7-8 NA NA TGTGCCAGCACTACCATTTTTTTTCGGAGGGCCGGGGAAACTGAAGCTTTCTTT CASTTIFFRRAGETEAFF
TRBJ2-7 TRBV13 NA TRBD2 TGTGCCAGCAGCTTAGGATTAGCGGGACACTCCTACGAGCAGTACTTC CASSLGLAGHSYEQYF
TRBJ1-5 TRBV19 NA TRBD1 TGTGCCAGTAGTATTACCTCAGGGGGCGGCAATCAGCCCCAGCATTTT CASSITSGGGNQPQHF
TRBJ1-2 TRBV4-2 NA NA TGTGCCAGCAGCCAAGACTCCGTGAGAAACTATGGCTACACCTTC CASSQDSVRNYGYTF
TRBJ2-2 TRBV11-2 few TRBD1 TGTGCCAGCAGCCCGCAGACAGGGGCTAACACCGGGGAGCTGTTTTTT CASSPQTGANTGELFF
TRBJ2-1 TRBV7-9 NA TRBD2 TGTGCCAGCAGCTTAACTAGCGGAGGCTACTACAATGAGCAGTTCTTC CASSLTSGGYYNEQFF
TRBJ1-1 TRBV6-1 NA NA TGTGCCAGCAGTGATCCGGCAGAGGTGAACACTGAAGCTTTCTTT CASSDPAEVNTEAFF
TRBJ1-6 TRBV4-1 NA NA TGCGCCAGCAGCCAAGACAGCTCCTATAATTCACCCCTCCACTTT CASSQDSSYNSPLHF
TRBJ1-5 TRBV18 NA NA TGTGCCAGCTCACCCCAGGGGACCTCCTATAGCAATCAGCCCCAGCATTTT CASSPQGTSYSNQPQHF
TRBJ1-2 TRBV7-3 NA TRBD1 TGTGCCAGCAGCCAGGGACAGAAGGCCAACTATGGCTACACCTTC CASSQGQKANYGYTF
TRBJ1-5 TRBV27 NA TRBD1 TGTGCCAGCAGTTGGGCAGGGGGGTTAAGTCAGCCCCAGCATTTT CASSWAGGLSQPQHF
TRBJ1-1 TRBV5-1 NA TRBD1 TGCGCCAGCAGCCTCTCGACAGTTTTCAGGGGGACTGAAGCTTTCTTT CASSLSTVFRGTEAFF
TRBJ2-7 TRBV5-1 few NA TGCGCCAGCAGCTTGGCCGAGTCAGGGTGGCACCAGTACTTC CASSLAESGWHQYF
TRBJ1-1 TRBV28 NA NA TGTGCCAGCAGTTTACCCCCCTCGGCGAGGAGCACTGAAGCTTTCTTT CASSLPPSARSTEAFF
TRBJ1-5 TRBV27 NA TRBD1 TGTGCCAGCAGTTTAAGGACAGGGGAACAGCCCCAGCATTTT CASSLRTGEQPQHF
TRBJ2-5 TRBV7-9 NA TRBD2 TGTGCCAGCAGCCTCGGGACTAGCGGGAGTGGGGAGACCCAGTACTTC CASSLGTSGSGETQYF
TRBJ1-1 TRBV5-4 NA NA TGTGCCAGCAGCTTGGCGTTTCAGGGCCCAGCTTTCTTT CASSLAFQGPAFF
TRBJ1-2 TRBV28 NA NA TGTGCCAGCAGTTTCCAACAGGGTAGATACACCTTC CASSFQQGRYTF
TRBJ2-2 TRBV9 NA TRBD2 TGTGCCAGCAGCCCCCGGACTAGCGGCTCGAACACCGGGGAGCTGTTTTTT CASSPRTSGSNTGELFF
TRBJ2-3 TRBV13 once TRBD1 TGTGCCAGCAGCACAAAGTCCGGGACAGGGATCCCAGATACGCAGTATTTT CASSTKSGTGIPDTQYF
TRBJ1-4 TRBV4-2 NA NA TGTGCCAGCAGCCAAGCGGGACTCAGAGAAAAACTGTTTTTT CASSQAGLREKLFF
TRBJ2-3 TRBV27 once NA TGTGCCAGCAGTGGGGGCGGCACAGATACGCAGTATTTT CASSGGGTDTQYF
TRBJ1-2 TRBV19 NA TRBD1 TGTGCCAGTACCTTCGCGGGACAGGGGGCTTCCTATGGCTACACCTTC CASTFAGQGASYGYTF
TRBJ2-1 TRBV27 NA TRBD2 TGTGCCAGCAGTCCCCTGGGTAGCGGGAGCTCCAATGAGCAGTTCTTC CASSPLGSGSSNEQFF
TRBJ2-1 TRBV24-1 few TRBD2 TGTGCCACCAGTGAAGCCGGGACTAGCGGGAGGGACAATGAGCAGTTCTTC CATSEAGTSGRDNEQFF
TRBJ1-2 TRBV28 NA TRBD1 TGTGCCAGCCAAAAGACAGGGCTTATATCTGGCTACACCTTC CASQKTGLISGYTF
TRBJ1-1 TRBV19 NA TRBD1 TGTGCCAGTAGTCCGGTGGACAGGGAAACTGAAGCTTTCTTT CASSPVDRETEAFF
TRBJ2-1 TRBV7-9 NA TRBD2 TGTGCCAGCAGCTTAGCGACACTAGCGGGAGGGCCGAATGAGCAGTTCTTC CASSLATLAGGPNEQFF
TRBJ2-7 TRBV3-1/TRBV3-2 NA TRBD1 TGTGCCACACAAAGGAACGGGGGACAGGGATCCGAGCAGTACTTC CATQRNGGQGSEQYF
TRBJ2-3 TRBV11-3 NA NA TGTGCCAGCAGCTTAGATGCTCTAGCAGCAGATACGCAGTATTTT CASSLDALAADTQYF
TRBJ2-7 TRBV7-9 NA TRBD1 TGTGCCAGCAGCCCGATTAAGGGGGCTCTCCATTACGAGCAGTACTTC CASSPIKGALHYEQYF